The rows below give T cell receptor beta chains drawn from one sample of a study of blood T cell repertoires in COVID-19. Clones were read by immunoSEQ multiplex PCR, and TCRdb kept only the in-frame ones, dropping some. The sample carries about 74,000 clones, roughly 86% recorded once. Sample: peripheral blood. The receptors originated from a man aged 70 or older with acute or convalescent COVID-19. Each CDR3 is given with its conserved first and last residue. The D gene is left open where the match is weak. Not all rows give a size; the values are once, few, many and, for expanded clones, a class.

j_call	d_call	v_call	clone_size	cdr3_nt	cdr3_aa
TRBJ2-2	TRBD1	TRBV2	-	TGTGCCAGCAGTGGACAGGGGGCAATGAACACCGGGGAGCTGTTTTTT	CASSGQGAMNTGELFF
TRBJ1-1	TRBD1	TRBV5-5	-	TGTGCCAGCAGCTTTGGGGGACTAGGGGGCTGGTTAGACACTGAAGCTTTCTTT	CASSFGGLGGWLDTEAFF
TRBJ2-1	-	TRBV23-1	-	TGCGCCAGCAGTCAACTGGACACCCTTTACAATGAGCAGTTCTTC	CASSQLDTLYNEQFF
TRBJ2-5	TRBD2	TRBV5-1	-	TGCGCCAGCAGCTTTCTTCCCCAGGGAGGGCAAGAGACCCAGTACTTC	CASSFLPQGGQETQYF
TRBJ2-7	TRBD1	TRBV27	-	TGTGCCAGCAGACGACAGGGGTCCTACGAGCAGTACTTC	CASRRQGSYEQYF
TRBJ2-1	TRBD2	TRBV6-5	-	TGTGCCAGCAGTCAACCGGGACTAGTATACAATGAGCAGTTCTTC	CASSQPGLVYNEQFF
TRBJ1-5	TRBD1	TRBV28	-	TGTGCCAGCAGTTTTGGTTCGGCAGGGGGTATTAGGCGTCAGCCCCAGCATTTT	CASSFGSAGGIRRQPQHF
TRBJ2-1	TRBD2	TRBV7-3	-	TGTGCCAGCAGCGTCATACCGGGACTAGCTTTCAATGAGCAGTTCTTC	CASSVIPGLAFNEQFF
TRBJ2-1	-	TRBV7-2	once	TGTGCCAGCAGCTTGACTAGGGGCTCCTACAATGAGCAGTTCTTC	CASSLTRGSYNEQFF
TRBJ2-7	-	TRBV7-6	-	TGTGCCAGCAGCCCGACGGGGTCCGAGCAGTACTTC	CASSPTGSEQYF
TRBJ2-1	TRBD1	TRBV5-8	-	TGTGCCAGCAGCTTGGCGTTAGGACAGGGCGCACGCTCGACTAGTTGGGAGCAGTTCTTC	CASSLALGQGARSTSWEQFF
TRBJ1-2	TRBD1	TRBV18	-	TGTGCCAGCTCACCAAGCAGGGGGTATGGCTACACCTTC	CASSPSRGYGYTF
TRBJ2-7	TRBD1	TRBV5-4	-	TGTGCCAGCAGCACCAGACAGGGGTTCGGCTACGAGCAGTACTTC	CASSTRQGFGYEQYF
TRBJ2-7	-	TRBV5-6	-	TGTGCCAGCAGCTTGACAGGGGAGGCCTACGAGCAGTACTTC	CASSLTGEAYEQYF
TRBJ2-2	TRBD2	TRBV13	-	TGTGCCAGCAGCCCCAGCGGGAGGGCCACCAGAAACGGGGAGCTGTTTTTT	CASSPSGRATRNGELFF
TRBJ2-7	-	TRBV18	-	TGTGCCAGCTCACCGGCGGTCTACGAGCAGTACTTC	CASSPAVYEQYF
TRBJ2-5	TRBD2	TRBV18	-	TGTGCCAGCTCACCATTGTCTAGCGGATTTCAAGAGACCCAGTACTTC	CASSPLSSGFQETQYF
TRBJ2-2	TRBD1	TRBV19	few	TGTGCCAGTGGGGACAGGCGAGACACCGGGGAGCTGTTTTTT	CASGDRRDTGELFF
TRBJ1-6	TRBD1	TRBV7-8	-	TGTGCCAGCAGCTTGGGACAGGGATTGGGTAGCGGATATTCACCCCTCCACTTT	CASSLGQGLGSGYSPLHF
TRBJ2-2	TRBD2	TRBV7-3	few	TGTGCCAGCAGCTTGGTGGCGGGAGATGCCACCGGGGAGCTGTTTTTT	CASSLVAGDATGELFF
TRBJ2-3	TRBD2	TRBV11-2	once	TGTGCCAGCAGCCAAGGACTAGCGGTCACAGATACGCAGTATTTT	CASSQGLAVTDTQYF
TRBJ2-1	TRBD1	TRBV3-1/TRBV3-2	-	TGTGCCAGCAGCCCCTGGACAGGGCAGAATGAGCAGTTCTTC	CASSPWTGQNEQFF
TRBJ1-5	-	TRBV27	-	TGTGCCAGCAGTTCCGGGTTGCAGCCCCAGCATTTT	CASSSGLQPQHF
TRBJ1-3	TRBD1	TRBV12-5	-	TGTGCTAGTGTGGCTGGCGGACAGGGCGCTGACACCATATATTTT	CASVAGGQGADTIYF
TRBJ1-2	TRBD1	TRBV10-3	-	TGTGCCATCAGTGACCTCGACAGGGGCCCGAGGGGCTACACCTTC	CAISDLDRGPRGYTF
TRBJ2-7	TRBD1	TRBV6-6	-	TGTGCCAGCAGTTACCCAACCGGGACAGGGGGGTACGAGCAGTACTTC	CASSYPTGTGGYEQYF
TRBJ1-2	-	TRBV5-1	-	TGCGCCAGCAGCTTGGGGGGGCAGGACCCAGGGAGAAGAAACTATGGCTACACCTTC	CASSLGGQDPGRRNYGYTF
TRBJ1-2	TRBD1	TRBV6-5	-	TGTGCCAGCACCGGAGGGGGCAGTCTTAACTATGGCTACACCTTC	CASTGGGSLNYGYTF
TRBJ2-1	TRBD1	TRBV20-1	-	TGCAGTGCTAGTTTTCCCGGGACAGGGGGATACAATGAGCAGTTCTTC	CSASFPGTGGYNEQFF
TRBJ1-6	TRBD1	TRBV7-8	-	TGTGCCAGCAGCCCTAAGGGGAGTCGGACAGGGAGGTATTCACCCCTCCACTTT	CASSPKGSRTGRYSPLHF
TRBJ1-1	-	TRBV2	once	TGTGCCAGCACTTCCGACGGGGGACGGAACCTTGAAGCTTTCTTT	CASTSDGGRNLEAFF
TRBJ1-5	TRBD1	TRBV2	-	TGTGCCAGTCGCGCCGGGACAGGGGGCAATCAGCCCCAGCATTTT	CASRAGTGGNQPQHF
TRBJ1-5	TRBD1	TRBV9	-	TGTGCCAGCAGCCTGGGACAGGGCGATCAGCCCCAGCATTTT	CASSLGQGDQPQHF
TRBJ1-2	TRBD1	TRBV5-1	-	TGCGCCAGCAGCTTGGATCCCGGGACAGGGGGCTATGGCTACACCTTC	CASSLDPGTGGYGYTF
TRBJ2-7	TRBD2	TRBV10-2	-	TGCGCCAGCAGTGAATCTAGCGGGACCACCTACGAGCAGTACTTC	CASSESSGTTYEQYF
TRBJ1-5	TRBD1	TRBV4-3	-	TGCGCCAGCAGCCAGGGGACAGGGGGCATTGAGCCCCAGCATTTT	CASSQGTGGIEPQHF